One and the same sample provided the 18 T cell receptor beta chains below, sequenced in a study of CD8 T cell repertoires and HIV-1 epitope variants (dated by TCRdb to the early 2020s). The protocol used for the library was the immunoSEQ multiplex PCR assay. TCRdb took over this immuneACCESS table, retaining in-frame rearrangements with V and J assigned. Such tables are incomplete; in checked studies, under half of the missing clones stem from an unresolved V gene, and the remainder is unexplained. Recorded for this sample are about 95,000 clones; around 67% of them occurred a single time. The top ten clonotypes cover around 25% of the sample. Sequencing input: uncultured baseline CD8+ T cells from peripheral blood mononuclear cells (PBMCs). All receptors come from a male donor with HIV.

The chain recombines TRBV7-6 with TRBJ2-2; D is possibly TRBD2 (5 bases). Trimming removed 5 bases at V and 0 bases at J, with 13 bases between. The V gene's germline CDR1 is SGHVS and CDR2 FNYEAQ. This CDR3 comprises 16 residues. The CDR3 sequence is CASSATPGSNTGELFF. CDR3 coding DNA: TGTGCCAGCAGCGCAACCCCGGGGTCGAACACCGGGGAGCTGTTTTTT.

The chain links TRBV2 to TRBJ1-6; D is unresolved. V was cut by 10 bases and J by 11 bases, with 15 bases left in between. Germline V gives CDR1 SNHLY, CDR2 FYNNEI. This CDR3 is 12 amino acids long. CDR3 loop: CATTPDDPPLHF. CDR3 DNA: TGTGCCACCACACCGGACGACCCACCCCTCCACTTT.

The rearrangement links TRBV29-1 to TRBJ2-5; D gene ambiguous. The CDR3 length is 10 residues. V lost 6 bases and J lost 1, with 3 bases in between. CDR1 is SQVTM and CDR2 is ANQGSEA in the germline V gene. The CDR3 sequence: CSVAQETQYF. In nucleotides, the CDR3 is TGCAGCGTCGCCCAAGAGACCCAGTACTTC. The entire variable domain, with the rest obtained from reference TRBV29-1 and TRBJ2-5, is as follows: SAVISQKPSRDICQRGTSLTIQCQVDSQVTMMFWYRQQPGQSLTLIATANQGSEATYESGFVIDKFPISRPNLTFSTLTVSNMSPEDSSIYLCSVAQETQYFGPGTRLLVL.

J is TRBJ2-6 and V is TRBV9; 11 bases map to TRBD2. The CDR3 sequence is 20 residues long. V was pared by 0 bases and J by 0 bases, with 8 bases of the junction left unmatched. Germline CDR1 is SGDLS and CDR2 is YYNGEE. This chain's CDR3 is CASSVAELAGVISGANVLTF. Here the CDR3 DNA reads TGTGCCAGCAGCGTAGCTGAACTAGCGGGGGTCATCTCTGGGGCCAACGTCCTGACTTTC.

The chain recombines TRBV13 with TRBJ1-6; no firm D call. The CDR3 length is 14 residues. Germline V CDR1 and CDR2: PRHDT, FYEKMQ (reference sequence). Trimming took off 6 bases at V and 8 bases at J, with 14 bases between the two ends. The CDR3 region has the DNA TGTGCCAGCAGTCCCCCCGGCTCCTATTCACCCCTCCACTTT. Translating it yields CASSPPGSYSPLHF.

The CDR3 loop reads CASSPQGPGPSGNTIYF. DNA for the CDR3: TGTGCCAGCAGCCCCCAAGGCCCGGGCCCCTCTGGAAACACCATATATTTT. The chain couples TRBV5-6 to TRBJ1-3; D gene ambiguous. Germline CDR1 is SGHDT and CDR2 is YYEEEE. This CDR3 contains 17 residues. The V end lost 4 bases, the J end lost 0 bases, and 17 bases lay between the germline ends.

This chain links TRBV5-1 with TRBJ2-3, with 8 positions matching TRBD2. With 1 base clipped from V and 1 base from J, the junction kept 8 bases outside the gene matches. CDR3 length: 17 residues. Germline V gene data show CDR1 as SGHRS and CDR2 as YFSETQ. CDR3 nucleotide sequence: TGCGCCAGCAGCTTGCTAGCGGGCGGAGGAGGCACAGATACGCAGTATTTT. Translated, it gives CASSLLAGGGGTDTQYF.

The chain has TRBV6-5 and TRBJ1-6, with D unresolved. V lost 11 bases and J 10 bases, leaving 9 bases between the germline ends. This CDR3 has 10 residues. Germline V lookup: CDR1 MNHEY, CDR2 SVGAGI. The CDR3 coding sequence is TGTGCCGTGGGGTCGTCACCCCTCCACTTT. This translates into CAVGSSPLHF.

The chain carries TRBV7-8 and TRBJ2-7, with 7 bases matching TRBD1. Germline V gene lookup returns CDR1 SGHVS and CDR2 FQNEAQ. The length of the CDR3 is 15 residues. The V and J ends lost 4 bases and 5 bases, in that order; junction bases with no gene match: 11. The CDR3 nucleotides are TGTGCCAGCAGCTCGGCCTGGGGACAGTTCCACGAGCAGTACTTC. Translation gives CASSSAWGQFHEQYF.

The V call is TRBV30, the J call TRBJ1-1; D is undetermined. The V gene lost 0 bases and the J gene lost 1 base, with 9 bases spanning the gap. CDR3 size: 14 residues. The V gene's germline CDR1 is GTSNPN and CDR2 SVGIG (reference sequence). The CDR3 DNA reads as TGTGCCTGGAGTGTAGTAATAGGGAACACTGAAGCTTTCTTT. Its translation is CAWSVVIGNTEAFF.

The chain links TRBV6-1 to TRBJ1-5; TRBD1 is a possible D gene (6 bases). Germline CDR1 reads MNHNS; CDR2 reads SASEGT. V was cut by 1 base and J by 2 bases, with 15 bases left in between. The CDR3 has 17 residues. DNA for the CDR3: TGTGCCAGCAGTGAAGGGCGGGGGGCAGACGGCAATCAGCCCCAGCATTTT. Residues: CASSEGRGADGNQPQHF.

The chain combines TRBV27 with TRBJ1-1; a possible D gene is TRBD1 (5 bases). This CDR3 is built from 13 residues. CDR1 MNHEY and CDR2 SMNVEV come from the germline V gene (reference sequence). Trimming removed 6 bases at V and 6 bases at J, with 14 bases between. The CDR3 region has the DNA TGTGCCAGCAGACCCACAGGTAACCCTGAAGCTTTCTTT. This translates into CASRPTGNPEAFF.

The sample holds one count of this clone. The chain couples TRBV11-2 to TRBJ1-2; D is ambiguous. The CDR3 is 15 residues long. V was pared by 10 bases and J by 7 bases, with 25 bases between. CDR1 is SGHAT, CDR2 FQNNGV, per germline. The CDR3 loop is CATTKALGRTGGYTF. The CDR3, as DNA: TGTGCCACCACTAAGGCCCTGGGGAGGACGGGTGGCTACACCTTC. Filled out from reference TRBV11-2 and TRBJ1-2, the complete variable domain reads EAGVAQSPRYKIIEKRQSVAFWCNPISGHATLYWYQQILGQGPKLLIQFQNNGVVDDSQLPKDRFSAERLKGVDSTLKIQPAKLEDSAVYLCATTKALGRTGGYTFGSGTRLTVV.

The rearrangement uses TRBV28 and TRBJ1-4; 12 nucleotides match TRBD1. The V gene end was trimmed by 8 bases and the J gene end by 11 bases; junction bases not matched to a gene: 9. The CDR3 contains 14 residues. CDR1 and CDR2 (germline): MDHEN, SYDVKM. CDR3 in DNA: TGTGCCAGCGGACCCGGGACAGGGGGCTGGAAACTGTTTTTT. Amino acid sequence: CASGPGTGGWKLFF.

Regarding this clone: One end of the junction does not line up with germline, which may come from a read error. The J gene is TRBJ1-5, the V gene TRBV19; 10 positions match TRBD1. The CDR3 consists of 14 residues. Germline loops: CDR1 LNHDA, CDR2 SQIVND (reference sequence). CDR3 nucleotides: TGTGCCAGTACCATGACAGGGGGCAACCAGCCCCAGCATTTT. Its translation is CASTMTGGNQPQHF.

This chain connects TRBV5-1 to TRBJ1-3; no firm D call. This CDR3 spans 17 amino acids. V gave up 4 bases and J gave up 0 bases, with 17 bases separating them. CDR1 is SGHRS, CDR2 YFSETQ, per germline. The CDR3 bases are TGCGCCAGCAGCGAGGTGGGAGTACGTCCCTCTGGAAACACCATATATTTT. It translates to CASSEVGVRPSGNTIYF.

The CDR3 protein is CASSLTPGTVNSPLHF. CDR3 in DNA: TGTGCCAGCAGCTTAACCCCCGGGACAGTCAATTCACCCCTCCACTTT. This chain connects TRBV7-6 to TRBJ1-6; 7 bases are a match to TRBD1. Per germline, CDR1 SGHVS and CDR2 FNYEAQ. The CDR3 has 16 residues. With 2 bases clipped from V and 7 bases from J, the junction kept 8 bases outside the gene matches.

The V and J genes are TRBV6-1 and TRBJ1-5, with D possibly matching TRBD1 (5 bases). The CDR3 covers 15 residues. Germline loops: CDR1 MNHNS, CDR2 SASEGT. V dropped 6 bases and J dropped 5 bases, with 17 bases sitting between them. Here the CDR3 reads CASSEGTTPYQPQHF. The CDR3 bases are TGTGCCAGCAGCGAGGGGACCACCCCCTATCAGCCCCAGCATTTT.